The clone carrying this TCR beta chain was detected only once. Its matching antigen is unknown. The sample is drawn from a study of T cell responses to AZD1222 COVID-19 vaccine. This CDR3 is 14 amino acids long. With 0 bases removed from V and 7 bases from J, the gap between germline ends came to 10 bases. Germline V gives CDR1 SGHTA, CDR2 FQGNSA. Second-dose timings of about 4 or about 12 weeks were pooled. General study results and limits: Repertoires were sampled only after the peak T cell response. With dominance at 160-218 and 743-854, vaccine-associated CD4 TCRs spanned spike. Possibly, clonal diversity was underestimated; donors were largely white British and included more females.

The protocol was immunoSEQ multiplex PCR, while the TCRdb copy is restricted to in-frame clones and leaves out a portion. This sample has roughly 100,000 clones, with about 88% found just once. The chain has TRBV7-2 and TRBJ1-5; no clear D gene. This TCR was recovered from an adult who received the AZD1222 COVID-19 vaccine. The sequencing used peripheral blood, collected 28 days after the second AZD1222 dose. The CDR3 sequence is CASSLAREGQPQHF. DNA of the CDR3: TGTGCCAGCAGCTTAGCAAGGGAAGGACAGCCCCAGCATTTT.